These T cell receptor beta chains were read from a single sample in a study of CD8 T cells in Susac syndrome. TCRdb re-called the immunoSEQ multiplex PCR reads through MiXCR, storing one row per CDR3 protein. Among approximately 180,000 distinct CDR3 sequences, about 93% were seen once, and the ten largest hold about 0.1%. The sample consisted of CD4+ T cells from PBMCs. The receptors were sampled from a human donor with Susac syndrome. CDR3s include the opening cysteine and the closing phenylalanine or tryptophan. Clone size is stated in some rows and not others, as once, few, many or a class when expanded.

cdr3_aa | j_call | v_call | clone_size
CASSSEPHSSGNTIYF | TRBJ1-3 | TRBV18 | NA
CSARGQRVKTDTQYF | TRBJ2-3 | TRBV20-1 | NA
CSAIIPGGPPNEQFF | TRBJ2-1 | TRBV20-1 | NA
CAWSTVYGGANVLTF | TRBJ2-6 | TRBV30 | NA
CASSLHGSRDEQFF | TRBJ2-1 | TRBV28 | NA
CASRGTSGNTIYF | TRBJ1-3 | TRBV28 | NA
CASPPRRADEQFF | TRBJ2-1 | TRBV21-1 | NA
CASSAGGTALYEQYF | TRBJ2-7 | TRBV5-1 | once
CASRTGRGNEKLFF | TRBJ1-4 | TRBV6-1 | NA
CSVSKGNTEAFF | TRBJ1-1 | TRBV29-1 | NA
CSAKGGVVPEQYF | TRBJ2-7 | TRBV20-1 | NA
CASSFRALQETQYF | TRBJ2-5 | TRBV25-1 | NA
CASSALNGGTDTQYF | TRBJ2-3 | TRBV28 | NA
CSAREWGTATYEQYF | TRBJ2-7 | TRBV20-1 | NA
CASSLGRVRRSPLHF | TRBJ1-6 | TRBV7-8 | NA
CASSLGQAAGADTQYF | TRBJ2-3 | TRBV4-1 | NA
CASSWGQGASTEAFF | TRBJ1-1 | TRBV5-6 | NA
CASSYGGLYGYTF | TRBJ1-2 | TRBV6-5 | NA
CSARQFIRELGETQYF | TRBJ2-5 | TRBV20-1 | NA
CASSFIRASGIHEQYF | TRBJ2-7 | TRBV11-2 | NA
CASSQDAGQGAYNEQFF | TRBJ2-1 | TRBV3-1 | NA
CASSVARGQETQYF | TRBJ2-5 | TRBV7-7 | once
CAISESILGPGLAVTYNEQFF | TRBJ2-1 | TRBV10-3 | NA
CASSPGTVETQYF | TRBJ2-5 | TRBV5-6 | once
CAWSPRAAREPYNEQFF | TRBJ2-1 | TRBV30 | once
CASSQDGVGHFNF | TRBJ1-2 | TRBV3-1 | NA
CASSQWLAGGVYEQYF | TRBJ2-7 | TRBV4-1 | NA
CSVVVGRNQPQHF | TRBJ1-5 | TRBV29-1 | NA
CASSFSGGRANEKLFF | TRBJ1-4 | TRBV5-1 | NA
CASSSGANYGYTF | TRBJ1-2 | TRBV5-1 | NA
CSVEPHGRRDGGEQFF | TRBJ2-1 | TRBV29-1 | NA
CASSGQGTEAFF | TRBJ1-1 | TRBV6-1 | few
CASSQGGFYEQYF | TRBJ2-7 | TRBV7-2 | NA
CASSIGRAYGNEQFF | TRBJ2-1 | TRBV19 | NA
CASSGWAPSSYEQYF | TRBJ2-7 | TRBV11-2 | NA